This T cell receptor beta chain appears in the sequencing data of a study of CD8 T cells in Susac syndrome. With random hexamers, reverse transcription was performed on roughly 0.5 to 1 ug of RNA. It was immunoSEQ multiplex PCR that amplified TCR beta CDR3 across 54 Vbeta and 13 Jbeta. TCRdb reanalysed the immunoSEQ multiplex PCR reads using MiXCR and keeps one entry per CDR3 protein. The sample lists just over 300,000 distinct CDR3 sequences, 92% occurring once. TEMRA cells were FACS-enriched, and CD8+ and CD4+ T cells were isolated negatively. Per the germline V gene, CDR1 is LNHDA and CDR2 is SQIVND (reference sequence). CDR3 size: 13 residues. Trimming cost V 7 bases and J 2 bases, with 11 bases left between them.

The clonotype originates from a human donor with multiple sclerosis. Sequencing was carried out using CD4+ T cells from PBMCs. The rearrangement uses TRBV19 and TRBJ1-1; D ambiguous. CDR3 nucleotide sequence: TGTGCCAGTACCCTAACGGCTAACACTGAAGCTTTCTTT. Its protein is CASTLTANTEAFF. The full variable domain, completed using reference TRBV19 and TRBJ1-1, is DGGITQSPKYLFRKEGQNVTLSCEQNLNHDAMYWYRQDPGQGLRLIYYSQIVNDFQKGDIAEGYSVSREKKESFPLTVTSAQKNPTAFYLCASTLTANTEAFFGQGTRLTVV.